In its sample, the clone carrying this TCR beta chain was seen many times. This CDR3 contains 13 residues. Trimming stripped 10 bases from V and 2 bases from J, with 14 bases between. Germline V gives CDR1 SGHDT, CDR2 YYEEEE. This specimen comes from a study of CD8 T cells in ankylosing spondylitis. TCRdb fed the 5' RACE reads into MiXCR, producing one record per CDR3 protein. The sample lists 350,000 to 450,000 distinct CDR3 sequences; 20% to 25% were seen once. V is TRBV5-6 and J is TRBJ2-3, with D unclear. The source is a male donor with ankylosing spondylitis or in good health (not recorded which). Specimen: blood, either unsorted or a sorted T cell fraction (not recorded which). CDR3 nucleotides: TGTGCCCCCAGAAAGGGTTTCACAGATACGCAGTATTTT. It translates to CAPRKGFTDTQYF.